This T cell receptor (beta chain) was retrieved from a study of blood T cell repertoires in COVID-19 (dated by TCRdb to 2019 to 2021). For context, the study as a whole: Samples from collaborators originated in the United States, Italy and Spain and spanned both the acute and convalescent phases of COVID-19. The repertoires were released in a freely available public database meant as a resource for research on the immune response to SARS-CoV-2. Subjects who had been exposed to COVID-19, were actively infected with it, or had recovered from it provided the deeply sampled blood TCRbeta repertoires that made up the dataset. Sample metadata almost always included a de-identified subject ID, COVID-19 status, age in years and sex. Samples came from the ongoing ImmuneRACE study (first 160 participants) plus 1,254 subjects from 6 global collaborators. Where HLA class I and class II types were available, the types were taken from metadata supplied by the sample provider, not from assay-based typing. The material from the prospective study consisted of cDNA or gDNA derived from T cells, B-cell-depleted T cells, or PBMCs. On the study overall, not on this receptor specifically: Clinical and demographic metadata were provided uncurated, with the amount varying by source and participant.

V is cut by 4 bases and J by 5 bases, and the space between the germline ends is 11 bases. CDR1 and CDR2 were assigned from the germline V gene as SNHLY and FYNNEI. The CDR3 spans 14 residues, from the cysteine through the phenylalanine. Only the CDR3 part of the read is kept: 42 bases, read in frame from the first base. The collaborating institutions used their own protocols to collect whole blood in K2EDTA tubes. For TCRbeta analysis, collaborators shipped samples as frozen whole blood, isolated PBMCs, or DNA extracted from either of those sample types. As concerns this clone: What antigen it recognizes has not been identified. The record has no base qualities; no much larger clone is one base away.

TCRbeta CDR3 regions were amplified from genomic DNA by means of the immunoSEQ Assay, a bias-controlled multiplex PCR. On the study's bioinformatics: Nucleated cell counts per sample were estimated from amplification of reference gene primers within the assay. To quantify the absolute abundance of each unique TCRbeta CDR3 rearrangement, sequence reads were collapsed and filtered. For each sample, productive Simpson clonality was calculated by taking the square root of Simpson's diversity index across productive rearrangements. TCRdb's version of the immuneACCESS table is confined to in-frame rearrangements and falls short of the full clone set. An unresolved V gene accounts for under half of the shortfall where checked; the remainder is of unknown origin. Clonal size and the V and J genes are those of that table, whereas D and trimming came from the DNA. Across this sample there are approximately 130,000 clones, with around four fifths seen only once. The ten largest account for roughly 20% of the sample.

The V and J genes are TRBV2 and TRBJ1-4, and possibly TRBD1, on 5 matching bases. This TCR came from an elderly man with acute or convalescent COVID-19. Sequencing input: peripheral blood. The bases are TGTGCCAGCAGTGTGGGACTACAAAATGAAAAACTGTTTTTT. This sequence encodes CASSVGLQNEKLFF. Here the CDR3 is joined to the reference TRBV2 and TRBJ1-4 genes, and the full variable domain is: EPEVTQTPSHQVTQMGQEVILRCVPISNHLYFYWYRQILGQKVEFLVSFYNNEISEKSEIFDDQFSVERPDGSNFTLKIRSTKLEDSAMYFCASSVGLQNEKLFFGSGTQLSVL.